Below are 19 T cell receptor beta chains sequenced from a single sample in a study of radiotherapy plus CTLA-4 blockade in lung cancer listed by TCRdb under 2018. The library was obtained by the immunoSEQ multiplex PCR assay. TCRdb retrieved this table from immuneACCESS and kept in-frame rearrangements only. Not all clones are present; in checked studies, unresolved V genes account for under half, and no reason is known for the remainder. This sample gives 80,000 to 95,000 clones in total; roughly four fifths of them show up just once. The ten most abundant clones make up 0.75% to 0.95% of the sample. This specimen consisted of peripheral blood, obtained from a patient treated with radiotherapy plus ipilimumab. These receptors were collected from a human donor with non-small cell lung cancer who had stable disease on radiotherapy plus ipilimumab.

The CDR3 spells CASSLASVRLQETQYF. CDR3 nucleotide sequence: TGTGCCAGCAGTTTAGCGTCGGTCCGGCTACAAGAGACCCAGTACTTC. The chain couples TRBV6-6 to TRBJ2-5, with D possibly TRBD2 on 5 matching bases. The CDR3 is 16 residues long. Germline V gene lookup returns CDR1 MNHNY and CDR2 SVGAGI (reference sequence). Between the trimmed V and J ends, which lost 4 bases and 2 bases, there was a span of 17 bases.

CDR3 nucleotide sequence: TGTGCCAGCAGTACCCTGGGTCAGGTCGGGCCCCAGCATTTT. It translates to CASSTLGQVGPQHF. The V and J genes are TRBV28 and TRBJ1-5, with D unresolved. Per germline, CDR1 MDHEN and CDR2 SYDVKM. Trimming removed 5 bases at V and 9 bases at J, with 17 bases between. The CDR3 length is 14 residues.

This clone was found once. CDR3 region: CSGGLGYEQYF. CDR3 bases: TGCAGCGGGGGTCTCGGCTACGAGCAGTACTTC. The J gene is TRBJ2-7, the V gene TRBV29-1; the D is unclear. The CDR3 extends over 11 amino acids. Germline V CDR1 and CDR2: SQVTM, ANQGSEA. Deletions cut 7 bases from V and 3 bases from J, with 10 bases between.

This chain uses TRBV28 with TRBJ2-7; tentative D call: TRBD2 (5 bases). Germline assignment: CDR1 MDHEN and CDR2 SYDVKM. The CDR3 contains 15 residues. Trimming cost V 5 bases and J 1 base, with 15 bases left between them. This CDR3 reads CASSPTGLASYEQYF. The CDR3 region has the DNA TGTGCCAGCAGTCCCACCGGGCTAGCATCCTACGAGCAGTACTTC.

This rearrangement joins TRBV7-2 to TRBJ2-7; 9 nucleotides agree with TRBD2. Looked up from germline, CDR1 is SGHTA and CDR2 is FQGNSA. The CDR3 spans 15 residues. Unmatched junction bases numbered 8, after V lost 1 base and J lost 7 bases. Here the CDR3 DNA reads TGTGCCAGCAGCTTAGTGGCTAGCGGGATAGGGGAGCAGTACTTC. It encodes CASSLVASGIGEQYF.

The chain carries TRBV25-1 and TRBJ1-4; a possible D gene is TRBD1 (6 bases). Per germline, CDR1 MGHDK and CDR2 SYGVNS. V was shortened by 9 bases and J by 10 bases, with 18 bases between the two germline ends. This CDR3 region has 13 residues. The CDR3 protein is CASIGPGVGKLFF. For the CDR3, the DNA is TGTGCCAGTATCGGGCCAGGGGTCGGAAAACTGTTTTTT.

The CDR3 sequence is CASSPYRGPETQYF. The CDR3 DNA follows: TGTGCCAGCAGCCCTTACAGGGGGCCAGAGACCCAGTACTTC. V is TRBV7-2 and J is TRBJ2-5; 9 nucleotides agree with TRBD1. Germline CDR1 and CDR2: SGHTA and FQGNSA. V shed 5 bases and J 4 bases; nucleotides not matched to a gene: 5. CDR3 size: 14 residues.

This clone was found a few times. The rearrangement links TRBV28 to TRBJ1-2, with TRBD1 matching 9 bases. Germline CDR1 reads MDHEN; CDR2 reads SYDVKM. The CDR3 extends over 14 amino acids. The junction had 7 bases not matched to a gene; V was cut back by 6 bases and J by 5 bases. The CDR3 sequence is CASRIQGAGYGYTF. The CDR3 DNA is TGTGCCAGCAGGATACAGGGGGCGGGGTATGGCTACACCTTC.

V is TRBV4-1 and J is TRBJ2-5, with no clear D. From germline, CDR1 is MGHRA and CDR2 YSYEKL. The CDR3 is 13 residues long. Trimming took 0 bases from V and 7 from J, leaving 9 bases between them. CDR3 sequence (DNA): TGCGCCAGCAGCCAAGACGAGCTATGGACCCAGTACTTC. This gives the protein CASSQDELWTQYF.

The J gene is TRBJ1-2, the V gene TRBV27, with D tentatively TRBD1 (6 bases). The V and J ends lost 6 bases and 9 bases respectively, with 20 bases between them. The CDR3 is 14 residues long. Germline values: CDR1 MNHEY, CDR2 SMNVEV (reference sequence). The CDR3 coding sequence is TGTGCCAGCAGCCTGGGGGGGGCCCCTTTTAGCTACACCTTC. The encoded protein is CASSLGGAPFSYTF.

J is TRBJ1-2 and V is TRBV2; 9 nucleotides agree with TRBD1. The CDR3 is 14 amino acids. In germline, CDR1 is SNHLY, CDR2 FYNNEI. V was clipped by 4 bases and J by 2 bases; unmatched bases: 2. CDR3 sequence (DNA): TGTGCCAGCAGTGTAGACAGGGGGAACTATGGCTACACCTTC. This sequence encodes CASSVDRGNYGYTF.

V gene TRBV2 combines with J gene TRBJ2-7; the match to TRBD1 covers 12 bases. This CDR3 is 17 amino acids long. J was trimmed by 0 bases and V by 7 bases; bases with no gene match: 10. Looked up from germline, CDR1 is SNHLY and CDR2 is FYNNEI. The CDR3 coding sequence is TGTGCCAGCAAGAGTGGGATGGGACAGGGGGCCTCCTACGAGCAGTACTTC. It encodes CASKSGMGQGASYEQYF.

The CDR3 nucleotides read TGTGCCAGCAGCTTAAAGGGGAAGTTGAATGAAAAACTGTTTTTT. This sequence encodes CASSLKGKLNEKLFF. V and J are TRBV7-2 and TRBJ1-4, with a tentative D call TRBD1 (5 bases). Germline V CDR1 and CDR2: SGHTA, FQGNSA. The CDR3 length is 15 residues. Between the trimmed V and J ends, which lost 2 bases and 5 bases, there was a span of 12 bases.

This chain uses TRBV7-2 with TRBJ2-7; 8 nucleotides line up with TRBD2. V was pared by 2 bases and J by 3 bases, with 3 bases of the junction left unmatched. The germline CDR1 and CDR2 sequences are SGHTA and FQGNSA. The CDR3 extends over 14 amino acids. CDR3 nucleotide sequence: TGTGCCAGCAGCTTATATCGGGGGGGCTACGAGCAGTACTTC. Protein sequence: CASSLYRGGYEQYF.

This clone appeared a few times. This chain uses TRBV7-2 with TRBJ2-3; D call uncertain. Germline V lookup: CDR1 SGHTA, CDR2 FQGNSA. The CDR3 spans 15 residues. The V end lost 1 base, the J end lost 3 bases, and 11 bases lay between the germline ends. The CDR3 DNA is TGTGCCAGCAGCTTAGATAATTTTCCGACAGATACGCAGTATTTT. It yields the protein CASSLDNFPTDTQYF.

The rearrangement uses TRBV10-1 and TRBJ2-3, with 7 bases identical to TRBD1. Trimming cost V 6 bases and J 2 bases; bases outside gene matches: 8. This CDR3 region has 15 residues. CDR1 and CDR2 (germline): WNHNN, SYGVQD (reference sequence). This chain's CDR3 is CASSANRGDTDTQYF. The CDR3 bases are TGCGCCAGCAGCGCCAACAGGGGCGACACAGATACGCAGTATTTT.

The chain joins TRBV6-5 to TRBJ1-3; possible D gene TRBD1, 5 bases. Germline loops: CDR1 MNHEY, CDR2 SVGAGI. The CDR3 has 14 amino acids. Deletions cut 6 bases from V and 4 bases from J, with 13 bases between. For the CDR3, the DNA is TGTGCCAGCAGATCACCGGGGGACGGAAACACCATATATTTT. Its translation is CASRSPGDGNTIYF.

V is TRBV11-2 and J is TRBJ1-2; 8 nucleotides match TRBD1. J was trimmed by 4 bases and V by 5 bases; bases with no gene match: 6. The CDR3 length is 14 residues. Germline CDR1 SGHAT, CDR2 FQNNGV. This CDR3 reads CASSAGGGSYGYTF. CDR3 DNA sequence: TGTGCCAGCAGCGCAGGGGGCGGAAGCTATGGCTACACCTTC.

The rearrangement uses TRBV30 and TRBJ1-5; 10 positions agree with TRBD1. Germline-derived CDR1 and CDR2 are GTSNPN and SVGIG (reference sequence). After removal of 2 bases from V and 9 bases from J, the junction contained 4 bases not matched to a gene. The CDR3 contains 13 residues. The CDR3 DNA is TGTGCCTGGAGTCGGGACAGGGGATCGCCCCAGCATTTT. Residues: CAWSRDRGSPQHF.